This T cell receptor beta chain stems from a study of post-analysis software for immune sequencing data. Study-level points and caveats: Samples prepared in the same batch strongly co-clustered by F measure. Multiple sclerosis was associated with a significant reduction in normalized Chao1 diversity relative to controls. With TRBV5-6, TRBV5-1 and TRBV20-1 included, roughly five TRBV segments were more frequent in patients than in controls.

The library was made from cDNA and included unique molecular identifiers. Input populations of roughly 1 to 11 million T cells gave rise to around 480,000 cDNA molecules. TCRdb re-called the PCR reads through MiXCR, storing one row per CDR3 protein. The sample carries a few hundred thousand distinct CDR3 sequences, 30% to 45% recorded once. This clonotype has a count of ten or more. Its antigen is still unknown. Germline V gives CDR1 LGHNA, CDR2 YNFKEQ. Germline trimming cut 1 base from V and 6 bases from J; bases unmatched to any gene: 16. This CDR3 spans 19 amino acids. Sequencing input: blood. The sequence came from a girl aged 2 to 9 with multiple sclerosis. The chain uses TRBV4-2 and TRBJ2-2, with 8 bases matching TRBD1. The CDR3 DNA sequence: TGTGCCAGCAGCCAAGTGTGGGCCGAGACAGGGGCAATTTCCGGGGAGCTGTTTTTT. It yields the protein CASSQVWAETGAISGELFF.